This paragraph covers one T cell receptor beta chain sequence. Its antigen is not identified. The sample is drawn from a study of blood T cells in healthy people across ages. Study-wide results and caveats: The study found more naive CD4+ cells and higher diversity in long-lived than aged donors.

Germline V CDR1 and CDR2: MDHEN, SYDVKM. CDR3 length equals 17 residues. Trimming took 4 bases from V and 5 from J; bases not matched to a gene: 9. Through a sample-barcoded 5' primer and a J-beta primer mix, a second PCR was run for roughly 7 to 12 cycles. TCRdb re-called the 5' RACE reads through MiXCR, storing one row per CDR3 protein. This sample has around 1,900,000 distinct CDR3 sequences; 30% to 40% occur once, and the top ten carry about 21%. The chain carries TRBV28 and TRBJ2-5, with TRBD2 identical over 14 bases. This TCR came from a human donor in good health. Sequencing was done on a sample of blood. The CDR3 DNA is TGTGCCAGCAGTTCCTCTCGACTAGCGGGGGGGCGGGAGACCCAGTACTTC. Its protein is CASSSSRLAGGRETQYF.